A single sample is the source of the 11 T cell receptor beta chains below, sequenced in a study of blood T cell repertoires in COVID-19. Sequenced by immunoSEQ multiplex PCR; TCRdb stores in-frame clones only, minus some. Of approximately 150,000 clones detected, over 75% appear once; the ten largest clones hold 3% to 4.5%. Sequenced sample: PBMCs or T cells enriched from blood (not recorded which). Receptors originate from a man aged 45-60 years in a cohort exposed to, infected with or recovered from COVID-19 (not recorded which).

The V gene is TRBV6-5, the J gene TRBJ1-1, with 9 bases lining up with TRBD1. From germline, CDR1 is MNHEY and CDR2 SVGAGI. With V trimmed by 8 bases and J by 4 bases, 2 bases remained unmatched. This CDR3 spans 12 amino acids. The CDR3 spells CASLQGATEAFF. For the CDR3, the DNA is TGTGCCAGCTTACAGGGGGCCACTGAAGCTTTCTTT.

This chain joins TRBV5-6 and TRBJ1-2; D not resolved. This CDR3 is built from 12 residues. From germline, CDR1 is SGHDT and CDR2 YYEEEE. V shed 0 bases and J shed 8 bases, with 8 bases lying between them. The CDR3 DNA reads as TGTGCCAGCAGCTTGGGCGTAAACGGCTACACCTTC. Its translation: CASSLGVNGYTF.

V is TRBV28 and J is TRBJ2-2; TRBD2 agrees at 9 bases. The CDR3 extends over 16 amino acids. After removal of 6 bases from V and 5 bases from J, the junction contained 10 bases not matched to a gene. The germline V gene encodes CDR1 MDHEN and CDR2 SYDVKM. CDR3 sequence: CASRNYQTSGTGELFF. The CDR3 nucleotides are TGTGCCAGCAGAAACTACCAAACTAGCGGGACCGGGGAGCTGTTTTTT.

This sequence joins TRBV7-9 and TRBJ2-4; D is possibly TRBD2 (5 bases). Per germline, CDR1 SEHNR and CDR2 FQNEAQ (reference sequence). This CDR3 has 16 residues. Deletions cut 4 bases from V and 0 bases from J, with 13 bases between. CDR3 DNA: TGTGCCAGCAGCTCCACAAGGACTTTAGCCAAAAACATTCAGTACTTC. This translates into CASSSTRTLAKNIQYF. Combining the CDR3 with reference TRBV7-9 and TRBJ2-4 gives the whole variable domain DTGVSQNPRHKITKRGQNVTFRCDPISEHNRLYWYRQTLGQGPEFLTYFQNEAQLEKSRLLSDRFSAERPKGSFSTLEIQRTEQGDSAMYLCASSSTRTLAKNIQYFGAGTRLSVL.

In its sample, this clone was seen many times. The CDR3 coding sequence is TGTGCCAGTAGTACCCGAGATACGCAGTATTTT. It specifies CASSTRDTQYF. The chain couples TRBV19 to TRBJ2-3, with D unresolved. The V gene's germline CDR1 is LNHDA and CDR2 SQIVND (reference sequence). This CDR3 contains 11 residues. The V gene lost 4 bases and the J gene lost 5 bases, with 4 bases spanning the gap.

This chain connects TRBV6-5 to TRBJ1-1; a weak D match, TRBD1 (5 bases). The germline V gene encodes CDR1 MNHEY and CDR2 SVGAGI. The ends were cut back, 7 bases at V and 0 bases at J, with 6 bases in the middle. The CDR3 extends over 12 amino acids. CDR3 amino acids: CASKTVNTEAFF. Written as DNA, the CDR3 is TGTGCCAGCAAGACAGTGAACACTGAAGCTTTCTTT.

This clone was picked up a small number of times. The CDR3 sequence: CAWRPKTRELFF. The DNA for the CDR3 is TGTGCCTGGAGGCCGAAGACAAGGGAGCTGTTTTTT. The V gene is TRBV30, the J gene TRBJ2-2, with D unresolved. Trimming cost V 3 bases and J 9 bases, with 11 bases left between them. The CDR3 extends over 12 amino acids. CDR1 and CDR2 from the germline V gene are GTSNPN and SVGIG (reference sequence).

The rearrangement uses TRBV12-2 and TRBJ2-7; the table's D call, TRBD1, has no DNA check behind it. TRBV12-2 is recorded as a pseudogene. This CDR3 has 16 amino acids. The CDR3 region has the DNA TGTGCAAGTCGCCTAAGACAGGGGGCGAGGTACTACGAGCAGTACTTC. Translated, it gives CASRLRQGARYYEQYF.

The rearrangement links TRBV2 to TRBJ2-5, with TRBD1 matching over 9 bases. The CDR3 extends over 13 amino acids. J gave up 5 bases and V 11 bases, and 9 bases lay outside the gene matches. CDR1 is SNHLY and CDR2 is FYNNEI in the germline V gene. The CDR3 nucleotides read TGTGCCGTCCGGGACAGGGTATTTGAGACCCAGTACTTC. Residues: CAVRDRVFETQYF.

The chain employs TRBV7-3 and TRBJ2-2; 10 bases line up with TRBD2. The J segment lost 7 bases and the V segment lost 5 bases, leaving 4 bases of the junction unmatched. CDR3 size: 14 residues. CDR1 and CDR2 (germline): SGHTA, FQGTGA. Here the CDR3 DNA reads TGTGCCAGCAGCACACTAGCGGGAAGCGGGGAGCTGTTTTTT. Residues: CASSTLAGSGELFF.

The genes are TRBV5-1 and TRBJ1-5; 9 bases line up with TRBD1. Unmatched junction bases numbered 5, after V lost 3 bases and J lost 1 base. This CDR3 spans 16 amino acids. Germline-derived CDR1 and CDR2 are SGHRS and YFSETQ. CDR3 DNA: TGCGCCAGCAGCTCGGGGGACAGGGAGAGCAATCAGCCCCAGCATTTT. Protein product: CASSSGDRESNQPQHF.